The 9 T cell receptor beta chains listed next were all sequenced from one sample in a study of blood T cell repertoires in COVID-19. Using immunoSEQ multiplex PCR, the repertoire was profiled, and TCRdb retains in-frame clones only, with some absent. The profile covers approximately 240,000 clones, with 79% appearing a single time and 4% taken by the ten largest. The sequencing input was peripheral blood. The receptors stem from a woman in her thirties or forties with active or convalescent COVID-19.

The chain recombines TRBV5-1 with TRBJ1-3; the D gene is possibly TRBD1 (5 bases). Germline V gene lookup returns CDR1 SGHRS and CDR2 YFSETQ. The CDR3 consists of 15 residues. Between the trimmed V and J ends, which lost 2 bases and 0 bases, there was a span of 9 bases. The CDR3 is CASSLNRYSGNTIYF. For the CDR3, the DNA is TGCGCCAGCAGCTTAAACAGGTACTCTGGAAACACCATATATTTT.

V gene TRBV7-9 combines with J gene TRBJ2-5; D is possibly TRBD2 (5 bases). The V gene's germline CDR1 is SEHNR and CDR2 FQNEAQ (reference sequence). The CDR3 loop spans 15 amino acids. Trimming cost V 6 bases and J 2 bases, with 16 bases left between them. CDR3 bases: TGTGCCAGCAGACCTCCGAGGAGGCTGCAAGAGACCCAGTACTTC. Residues: CASRPPRRLQETQYF.

This clone was counted between two and nine times. This rearrangement joins TRBV18 to TRBJ1-1, with 9 bases fitting TRBD1. The CDR3 has 16 residues. Germline assignment: CDR1 KGHSH and CDR2 LQKENI. V lost 4 bases to trimming and J lost 1 base; unmatched junction nucleotides: 7. CDR3 bases: TGTGCCAGCTCACTAAAATCGGGACAGGGGAACACTGAAGCTTTCTTT. It yields the protein CASSLKSGQGNTEAFF.

The chain recombines TRBV27 with TRBJ2-3; D might be TRBD2 (5 bases). The CDR3 totals 15 residues. With 8 bases removed from V and 2 bases from J, the gap between germline ends came to 17 bases. Germline V lookup: CDR1 MNHEY, CDR2 SMNVEV (reference sequence). The DNA for the CDR3 is TGTGCCAGCCGCTCCCTGGGAGCGAACACAGATACGCAGTATTTT. It translates to CASRSLGANTDTQYF.

The CDR3 is CATSRGGDGETQYF. The CDR3 nucleotides read TGTGCCACCAGCAGGGGGGGGGACGGAGAGACCCAGTACTTC. V is TRBV15 and J is TRBJ2-5; 7 bases map to TRBD2. V gave up 3 bases and J gave up 4 bases; unmatched junction bases: 5. CDR1 and CDR2 from the germline V gene are LNHNV and YYDKDF (reference sequence). The CDR3 extends over 14 amino acids.

This sequence joins TRBV29-1 and TRBJ2-5, with D possibly matching TRBD1 (5 bases). This CDR3 comprises 15 residues. The V gene lost 4 bases and the J gene lost 2 bases, with 17 bases spanning the gap. Germline values: CDR1 SQVTM, CDR2 ANQGSEA. CDR3 bases: TGCAGCGTTGTTGCCCACCCGGACACACAAGAGACCCAGTACTTC. It is translated as CSVVAHPDTQETQYF. Supplemented by reference TRBV29-1 and TRBJ2-5, the full variable domain reads SAVISQKPSRDICQRGTSLTIQCQVDSQVTMMFWYRQQPGQSLTLIATANQGSEATYESGFVIDKFPISRPNLTFSTLTVSNMSPEDSSIYLCSVVAHPDTQETQYFGPGTRLLVL.

As to this clone: Other DNA sequences from this sample encode an identical CDR3 as well. J is TRBJ1-1 and V is TRBV15; D is unresolved. Trimming shortened V by 0 bases and J by 4 bases, and 9 bases separated the two germline ends. Germline V gene sequence: CDR1 LNHNV, CDR2 YYDKDF (reference sequence). The CDR3 loop spans 14 amino acids. CDR3 sequence (DNA): TGTGCCACCAGCAGAGATCTGAGGGTCACTGAAGCTTTCTTT. It codes for CATSRDLRVTEAFF.

J is TRBJ1-1 and V is TRBV7-9; D gene uncertain. The germline V and J ends were trimmed by 5 bases and 11 bases, with 15 bases remaining between them. Germline CDR1 reads SEHNR; CDR2 reads FQNEAQ (reference sequence). The CDR3 length is 12 residues. Written as DNA, the CDR3 is TGTGCCAGCAGCCGAAAATCGGGAGAGGCTTTCTTT. Protein product: CASSRKSGEAFF. Full variable domain (rest looked up from reference TRBV7-9 and TRBJ1-1): DTGVSQNPRHKITKRGQNVTFRCDPISEHNRLYWYRQTLGQGPEFLTYFQNEAQLEKSRLLSDRFSAERPKGSFSTLEIQRTEQGDSAMYLCASSRKSGEAFFGQGTRLTVV.

The chain has TRBV5-6 and TRBJ1-1; no clear D. Per germline, CDR1 SGHDT and CDR2 YYEEEE. The V gene lost 0 bases and the J gene lost 3 bases, with 15 bases spanning the gap. This CDR3 comprises 16 residues. CDR3 protein: CASSLGRFARDTEAFF. CDR3 nucleotides: TGTGCCAGCAGCTTGGGTCGGTTCGCCCGTGACACTGAAGCTTTCTTT.